Listed below are T cell receptor beta chains from one sample, sequenced in a study of shared clonotypes between healthy human individuals. Some clones are missing from TCRdb's copy, which holds only in-frame ones; the method was immunoSEQ multiplex PCR. Among some 2 million clones listed, approximately 94% were seen once. Material for sequencing was naive CD8+ T cells sorted from blood. The receptors here all came from a man aged 18-30 years in good health. Both conserved end residues are part of each CDR3. A D gene is named only where the DNA matches it firmly. Clone size, where shown, is once, few, many, or a class for clones that have expanded.

TRBJ1-4 TRBV29-1 NA NA TGCAGCGTCGGCCTTGGAGGGGCAACTAATGAAAAACTGTTTTTT CSVGLGGATNEKLFF
TRBJ2-1 TRBV7-2 NA few TGTGCCAGCAGCCCGCGGGGGCCGTACAATGAGCAGTTCTTC CASSPRGPYNEQFF
TRBJ2-7 TRBV7-9 NA NA TGTGCCAGCAGTATAGCGGTATCCGCCTACGAGCAGTACTTC CASSIAVSAYEQYF
TRBJ2-7 TRBV9 TRBD1 NA TGTGCCAGCTCCGAGTCAGGGGGCTCCTACGAGCAGTACTTC CASSESGGSYEQYF
TRBJ2-7 TRBV28 NA NA TGTGCCAGCCAAGTTTATGGGGCGGAGGAGCAGTACTTC CASQVYGAEEQYF
TRBJ2-7 TRBV7-6 TRBD2 NA TGTGCCAGCAGCCCGACTAGCGGGAGCAAGTACGAGCAGTACTTC CASSPTSGSKYEQYF
TRBJ2-7 TRBV7-9 NA NA TGTGCCAGCAGCGAAGCCCCCCCTAGTAACGAGCAGTACTTC CASSEAPPSNEQYF
TRBJ2-7 TRBV7-6 NA NA TGTGCCAGCAGCTTATTGCCGGGACCCCCTGACGAGCAGTACTTC CASSLLPGPPDEQYF
TRBJ2-7 TRBV2 NA NA TGTGCCAGCAGTGAAGTTATCGAGCAGTACTTC CASSEVIEQYF
TRBJ2-3 TRBV4-1 NA once TGCGCCAGCAGCCAAGGGTACCTTGGGGCGCCGGTCACAGATACGCAGTATTTT CASSQGYLGAPVTDTQYF
TRBJ2-2 TRBV5-4 NA NA TGTGCCAGCAGCCCCGGACAGAAACCCACCGGGGAGCTGTTTTTT CASSPGQKPTGELFF
TRBJ2-1 TRBV29-1 TRBD2 NA TGCAGCGGGGGACTAGCGGGACTTTCTTCCTACAATGAGCAGTTCTTC CSGGLAGLSSYNEQFF
TRBJ2-5 TRBV29-1 NA NA TGCAGCGTTGAATTAGGGGCCCCAGAGACCCAGTACTTC CSVELGAPETQYF
TRBJ2-1 TRBV6-5 NA NA TGTGCCAGCAGCCGAGCCGGGACACCCTACAATGAGCAGTTCTTC CASSRAGTPYNEQFF
TRBJ1-2 TRBV15 TRBD1 few TGTGCCACCAGCAGACGGACAGGGCCCTATGGCTACACCTTC CATSRRTGPYGYTF
TRBJ2-2 TRBV30 NA once TGTGCCTGGAGTACCTCCCCTCGCCAGGGTAACACCGGGGAGCTGTTTTTT CAWSTSPRQGNTGELFF
TRBJ2-6 TRBV7-9 NA once TGTGCCAGCAGCTTCCCCGACCGGGGCTCTGGGGCCAACGTCCTGACTTTC CASSFPDRGSGANVLTF
TRBJ2-7 TRBV27 TRBD1 NA TGTGCCAGCAGTCCTGGGACAGGGGGCGACTACGAGCAGTACTTC CASSPGTGGDYEQYF
TRBJ1-1 TRBV10-2 TRBD1 few TGCGCCAGCAGTCAGGGGGTTGAAGCTTTCTTT CASSQGVEAFF
TRBJ2-1 TRBV25-1 NA NA TGTGCCAGCAGTGAATTTGGGGGTAACAATGAGCAGTTCTTC CASSEFGGNNEQFF
TRBJ2-2 TRBV19 NA NA TGTGCCAGTAGGAGGGGGACCGGGGAGCTGTTTTTT CASRRGTGELFF
TRBJ2-4 TRBV11-2 NA NA TGTGCCAGCAGCTTGGTGTCGGGGCACATTCAGTACTTC CASSLVSGHIQYF
TRBJ2-2 TRBV5-3 TRBD1 NA TGTGCCAGAAGCCCAGGACAGGTGAACACCGGGGAGCTGTTTTTT CARSPGQVNTGELFF
TRBJ1-2 TRBV14 NA NA TGTGCCAGCAGCCAAGAGGTGGGCTTTAACTATGGCTACACCTTC CASSQEVGFNYGYTF
TRBJ2-7 TRBV5-8 NA NA TGTGCCAGCAGCTTATCCCCGGTGTCACGGTACGAGCAGTACTTC CASSLSPVSRYEQYF
TRBJ2-7 TRBV27 NA NA TGTGCCAGCAGATATAACCACGAGCAGTACTTC CASRYNHEQYF
TRBJ2-1 TRBV7-9 NA NA TGTGCCAGCAGCGTGGACAGCTTCAATGAGCAGTTCTTC CASSVDSFNEQFF
TRBJ1-1 TRBV10-2 NA NA TGCGCCACTAGGACCGGGCCGGGAGGGATAGGCATGAACACTGAAGCTTTCTTT CATRTGPGGIGMNTEAFF
TRBJ1-1 TRBV6-5 NA NA TGTGCCAGCAGTTACGCCATGAACACTGAAGCTTTCTTT CASSYAMNTEAFF
TRBJ2-3 TRBV10-2 TRBD2 NA TGCGCCAGCAGTGATGGGACTAGCGGGAGAAATACGCAGTATTTT CASSDGTSGRNTQYF
TRBJ1-2 TRBV13 TRBD1 NA TGTGCCAGCAGCCCAGGACAGGGGGCGGTCGGCTACACCTTC CASSPGQGAVGYTF
TRBJ1-4 TRBV4-1 NA NA TGCGCCAGCAGCCAAGATCACGGAAGAGGTGAAAAACTGTTTTTT CASSQDHGRGEKLFF
TRBJ1-5 TRBV6-1 TRBD1 NA TGTGCCAGCAGTGATCCCGGGACAGGGATTCAGCCCCAGCATTTT CASSDPGTGIQPQHF
TRBJ2-1 TRBV7-2 NA once TGTGCCAGCAGCTTACTGCCCGGCGATGAGCAGTTCTTC CASSLLPGDEQFF
TRBJ2-1 TRBV19 NA NA TGTGCCAGTAGTATTTGGGGAAACAATGAGCAGTTCTTC CASSIWGNNEQFF
TRBJ1-5 TRBV27 TRBD1 NA TGTGCCAGCAGTTTGGGGACAGGCAATCAGCCCCAGCATTTT CASSLGTGNQPQHF
TRBJ2-3 TRBV29-1 NA NA TGCAGCGTTGAAGATCATGGGACTTTTACAGATACGCAGTATTTT CSVEDHGTFTDTQYF
TRBJ2-7 TRBV27 TRBD1 NA TGTGCCAGCAGCGAAACCGGGACAGGGAGCGAGCAGTACTTC CASSETGTGSEQYF
TRBJ1-1 TRBV13 NA NA TGTGCCAGCAGCTTAGTGGGGGACACTGAAGCTTTCTTT CASSLVGDTEAFF
TRBJ2-7 TRBV7-9 TRBD1 NA TGTGCCAGCAGCCCAGACAGGGCGAGGAATTTCTACGAGCAGTACTTC CASSPDRARNFYEQYF
TRBJ2-7 TRBV27 NA NA TGTGCCAGCAGTCCCACCGCCACAGGGCGAAGGGAGCAGTACTTC CASSPTATGRREQYF
TRBJ1-1 TRBV28 NA NA TGTGCCAGCAGCCTAAGACGGGCGGGGAACACTGAAGCTTTCTTT CASSLRRAGNTEAFF
TRBJ2-5 TRBV6-1 TRBD1 NA TGTGCCAGCAGTGAAGACGGGACAGGGCGGGAGACCCAGTACTTC CASSEDGTGRETQYF
TRBJ2-1 TRBV13 NA once TGTGCCAGCAGCGTCGGGACCCGAGAATCCTACAATGAGCAGTTCTTC CASSVGTRESYNEQFF
TRBJ2-5 TRBV11-2 NA NA TGTGCCAGCAGGCAGCGCGGGGCGTACCAAGAGACCCAGTACTTC CASRQRGAYQETQYF
TRBJ2-7 TRBV4-1 TRBD1 NA TGCGCCAGCAGCCTTAGGGGGCACGACGAGCAGTACTTC CASSLRGHDEQYF
TRBJ2-7 TRBV27 TRBD2 NA TGTGCCAGCAGTCAGCCCCAAAGGAGCGGGGGCTCCTACGAGCAGTACTTC CASSQPQRSGGSYEQYF
TRBJ2-1 TRBV27 TRBD1 NA TGTGCCAGCAGCACCGGGACAGGGGGTTCACTAGGGTTCTTC CASSTGTGGSLGFF
TRBJ1-1 TRBV2 NA NA TGTGCCAGCATAGACAGTTTCACCCCCATGAACACTGAAGCTTTCTTT CASIDSFTPMNTEAFF
TRBJ2-1 TRBV19 NA NA TGTGCCAGTAGTATATGGACTGCCTACAATGAGCAGTTCTTC CASSIWTAYNEQFF
TRBJ1-2 TRBV18 TRBD1 NA TGTGCCAGCTCACCGGACAGGGGCCCTCCTATTAATGGCTACACCTTC CASSPDRGPPINGYTF
TRBJ2-1 TRBV7-6 NA NA TGTGCCAGCAGCTTAGGCCAGGCAGAGAGCTCCTACAATGAGCAGTTCTTC CASSLGQAESSYNEQFF